These 14 T cell receptor beta chains were sequenced from one sample in a study of beta chain features in type 1 diabetes. The whole isolated RNA underwent reverse transcription, so sequencing captured expressed TCRB transcripts. The protocol was immunoSEQ multiplex PCR, while the TCRdb copy is restricted to in-frame clones and leaves out a portion. The sample holds roughly 150,000 clones, 7% to 9% seen once. Overall study findings and caveats: A moderate, significant TCRB CDR3 shortening appeared in type 1 diabetes across four CD4+ subsets.

These receptors have no identified antigens. Material: central memory CD4+ T cells from blood. The receptors derive from a man between 18 and 29 years old with type 1 diabetes.

CDR3 bases: TGCGCCATCTCCCCGGCGGGTAATAGAAACTACGAGCAGTACTTC. This gives the protein CAISPAGNRNYEQYF. This chain uses TRBV10-2 with TRBJ2-7; maybe TRBD2 (5 bases). The CDR3 contains 15 residues. Trimming left V 10 bases short and J 3 bases short, with 22 bases between. Per the germline V gene, CDR1 is WSHSY and CDR2 is SAAADI.

This clone showed up just a few times. The chain joins TRBV5-1 to TRBJ2-5, with 7 bases that match TRBD1. The length of the CDR3 is 13 residues. Looked up from germline, CDR1 is SGHRS and CDR2 is YFSETQ. With V trimmed by 0 bases and J by 6 bases, 2 bases remained unmatched. The CDR3 DNA sequence: TGCGCCAGCAGCTTGGACAGGGGTCAGACCCAGTACTTC. Translating it yields CASSLDRGQTQYF.

This clone was detected only a few times. This rearrangement joins TRBV5-1 to TRBJ2-7; tentatively, D is TRBD2 (6 bases). This CDR3 contains 15 residues. Germline CDR1 is SGHRS and CDR2 is YFSETQ. Trimming removed 0 bases from V and 0 bases from J, with 10 bases in between. The DNA for the CDR3 is TGCGCCAGCAGCTTGGCCGGGGGTAGCTCCTACGAGCAGTACTTC. This codes for CASSLAGGSSYEQYF.

This clone showed up just a few times. This rearrangement joins TRBV4-1 to TRBJ2-1; the match to TRBD2 covers 11 bases. There are 16 residues in the CDR3. Unmatched junction bases numbered 12, after V lost 1 base and J lost 13 bases. Germline CDR1 MGHRA, CDR2 YSYEKL. CDR3 DNA: TGCGCCAGCAGCCAAGGTCAGGGACTAGCGGATTTCGCACAGTTCTTC. Translating it yields CASSQGQGLADFAQFF.

In its sample, this clone was seen a few times. The chain links TRBV28 to TRBJ2-5; 7 nucleotides line up with TRBD2. Per germline, CDR1 MDHEN and CDR2 SYDVKM. J lost 5 bases, V lost 6 bases, and 9 bases had no gene match. The CDR3 length is 14 residues. CDR3 DNA: TGTGCCAGCAGCCCCGGGGGAGGGAAGGAGACCCAGTACTTC. This codes for CASSPGGGKETQYF.

This chain joins TRBV25-1 and TRBJ1-2; D perhaps matches TRBD1 (5 bases). The CDR3 sequence is 14 residues long. In germline, CDR1 is MGHDK, CDR2 SYGVNS. Between the trimmed V and J ends, which lost 2 bases and 2 bases, there was a span of 9 bases. The DNA for the CDR3 is TGTGCCAGCAGTGAAGACGGGGGGAACTATGGCTACACCTTC. Translating gives CASSEDGGNYGYTF.

The rearrangement links TRBV27 to TRBJ1-1, with 12 bases matching TRBD1. V gave up 5 bases and J gave up 10 bases; unmatched junction bases: 8. Germline CDR1 and CDR2: MNHEY and SMNVEV (reference sequence). The CDR3 is made up of 14 amino acids. The CDR3 bases are TGTGCCAGCAGTATAGACCGGGACAGGGGGCGAGCTTTCTTT. Translating it yields CASSIDRDRGRAFF.

The chain has TRBV19 and TRBJ1-5, with TRBD1 as a possible D gene (6 bases). This CDR3 contains 17 residues. Trimming took 5 bases from V and 5 from J, leaving 22 bases between them. The germline V gene encodes CDR1 LNHDA and CDR2 SQIVND (reference sequence). The chain's CDR3 is CASSPQTGMPSDQPQHF. CDR3 in DNA: TGTGCCAGTAGTCCCCAGACAGGTATGCCCTCGGATCAGCCCCAGCATTTT.

The chain recombines TRBV18 with TRBJ1-4; D gene unclear. Germline V lookup: CDR1 KGHSH, CDR2 LQKENI. There are 13 residues in the CDR3. V was trimmed by 5 bases and J by 4 bases, leaving 8 bases between them. CDR3 sequence reads: CASSWRFNEKLFF. The DNA of the CDR3 is TGTGCCAGCTCATGGCGGTTTAATGAAAAACTGTTTTTT.

The chain links TRBV11-2 to TRBJ1-1, with no clear D. CDR3 length equals 13 residues. V was trimmed by 3 bases and J by 3 bases, leaving 8 bases between them. Per the germline V gene, CDR1 is SGHAT and CDR2 is FQNNGV. The CDR3, as DNA: TGTGCCAGCAGCTTTAGTCGGGACACTGAAGCTTTCTTT. As protein: CASSFSRDTEAFF.

This rearrangement joins TRBV7-9 to TRBJ2-1; possible D gene TRBD1, 6 bases. The CDR3 runs to 14 residues. V dropped 3 bases and J dropped 7 bases, with 13 bases sitting between them. Germline CDR1 SEHNR, CDR2 FQNEAQ (reference sequence). The CDR3 here is CASSFSTGSNEQFF. The CDR3 DNA sequence: TGTGCCAGCAGCTTTTCGACAGGATCGAATGAGCAGTTCTTC. The entire variable domain, with the rest obtained from reference TRBV7-9 and TRBJ2-1, is as follows: DTGVSQNPRHKITKRGQNVTFRCDPISEHNRLYWYRQTLGQGPEFLTYFQNEAQLEKSRLLSDRFSAERPKGSFSTLEIQRTEQGDSAMYLCASSFSTGSNEQFFGPGTRLTVL.

The J gene is TRBJ2-5, the V gene TRBV7-2; 12 nucleotides line up with TRBD1. The germline gives CDR1 SGHTA, CDR2 FQGNSA. The V and J ends lost 2 bases and 5 bases, in that order; junction bases with no gene match: 6. The CDR3 is 16 residues long. This CDR3 is CASSLQGQGAWETQYF. The CDR3 DNA sequence: TGTGCCAGCAGCTTACAGGGACAGGGGGCCTGGGAGACCCAGTACTTC.

This clone showed up just a few times. The chain couples TRBV28 to TRBJ2-1; no firm D call. This CDR3 region has 11 residues. Germline V gene data show CDR1 as MDHEN and CDR2 as SYDVKM. V lost 5 bases to trimming and J lost 7 bases, with 6 bases between them. The CDR3 sequence: CASSLRNEQFF. The CDR3 region has the DNA TGTGCCAGCAGTCTCAGGAATGAGCAGTTCTTC.

This clone was observed a handful of times. This rearrangement joins TRBV7-2 to TRBJ2-7, with 7 bases fitting TRBD1. V lost 4 bases and J lost 4; bases outside the gene matches: 7. Germline V CDR1 and CDR2: SGHTA, FQGNSA. This CDR3 is 14 amino acids long. In nucleotides, the CDR3 is TGTGCCAGCAGCTGGGCAGGGGGTCTGTACGAGCAGTACTTC. This gives the protein CASSWAGGLYEQYF.